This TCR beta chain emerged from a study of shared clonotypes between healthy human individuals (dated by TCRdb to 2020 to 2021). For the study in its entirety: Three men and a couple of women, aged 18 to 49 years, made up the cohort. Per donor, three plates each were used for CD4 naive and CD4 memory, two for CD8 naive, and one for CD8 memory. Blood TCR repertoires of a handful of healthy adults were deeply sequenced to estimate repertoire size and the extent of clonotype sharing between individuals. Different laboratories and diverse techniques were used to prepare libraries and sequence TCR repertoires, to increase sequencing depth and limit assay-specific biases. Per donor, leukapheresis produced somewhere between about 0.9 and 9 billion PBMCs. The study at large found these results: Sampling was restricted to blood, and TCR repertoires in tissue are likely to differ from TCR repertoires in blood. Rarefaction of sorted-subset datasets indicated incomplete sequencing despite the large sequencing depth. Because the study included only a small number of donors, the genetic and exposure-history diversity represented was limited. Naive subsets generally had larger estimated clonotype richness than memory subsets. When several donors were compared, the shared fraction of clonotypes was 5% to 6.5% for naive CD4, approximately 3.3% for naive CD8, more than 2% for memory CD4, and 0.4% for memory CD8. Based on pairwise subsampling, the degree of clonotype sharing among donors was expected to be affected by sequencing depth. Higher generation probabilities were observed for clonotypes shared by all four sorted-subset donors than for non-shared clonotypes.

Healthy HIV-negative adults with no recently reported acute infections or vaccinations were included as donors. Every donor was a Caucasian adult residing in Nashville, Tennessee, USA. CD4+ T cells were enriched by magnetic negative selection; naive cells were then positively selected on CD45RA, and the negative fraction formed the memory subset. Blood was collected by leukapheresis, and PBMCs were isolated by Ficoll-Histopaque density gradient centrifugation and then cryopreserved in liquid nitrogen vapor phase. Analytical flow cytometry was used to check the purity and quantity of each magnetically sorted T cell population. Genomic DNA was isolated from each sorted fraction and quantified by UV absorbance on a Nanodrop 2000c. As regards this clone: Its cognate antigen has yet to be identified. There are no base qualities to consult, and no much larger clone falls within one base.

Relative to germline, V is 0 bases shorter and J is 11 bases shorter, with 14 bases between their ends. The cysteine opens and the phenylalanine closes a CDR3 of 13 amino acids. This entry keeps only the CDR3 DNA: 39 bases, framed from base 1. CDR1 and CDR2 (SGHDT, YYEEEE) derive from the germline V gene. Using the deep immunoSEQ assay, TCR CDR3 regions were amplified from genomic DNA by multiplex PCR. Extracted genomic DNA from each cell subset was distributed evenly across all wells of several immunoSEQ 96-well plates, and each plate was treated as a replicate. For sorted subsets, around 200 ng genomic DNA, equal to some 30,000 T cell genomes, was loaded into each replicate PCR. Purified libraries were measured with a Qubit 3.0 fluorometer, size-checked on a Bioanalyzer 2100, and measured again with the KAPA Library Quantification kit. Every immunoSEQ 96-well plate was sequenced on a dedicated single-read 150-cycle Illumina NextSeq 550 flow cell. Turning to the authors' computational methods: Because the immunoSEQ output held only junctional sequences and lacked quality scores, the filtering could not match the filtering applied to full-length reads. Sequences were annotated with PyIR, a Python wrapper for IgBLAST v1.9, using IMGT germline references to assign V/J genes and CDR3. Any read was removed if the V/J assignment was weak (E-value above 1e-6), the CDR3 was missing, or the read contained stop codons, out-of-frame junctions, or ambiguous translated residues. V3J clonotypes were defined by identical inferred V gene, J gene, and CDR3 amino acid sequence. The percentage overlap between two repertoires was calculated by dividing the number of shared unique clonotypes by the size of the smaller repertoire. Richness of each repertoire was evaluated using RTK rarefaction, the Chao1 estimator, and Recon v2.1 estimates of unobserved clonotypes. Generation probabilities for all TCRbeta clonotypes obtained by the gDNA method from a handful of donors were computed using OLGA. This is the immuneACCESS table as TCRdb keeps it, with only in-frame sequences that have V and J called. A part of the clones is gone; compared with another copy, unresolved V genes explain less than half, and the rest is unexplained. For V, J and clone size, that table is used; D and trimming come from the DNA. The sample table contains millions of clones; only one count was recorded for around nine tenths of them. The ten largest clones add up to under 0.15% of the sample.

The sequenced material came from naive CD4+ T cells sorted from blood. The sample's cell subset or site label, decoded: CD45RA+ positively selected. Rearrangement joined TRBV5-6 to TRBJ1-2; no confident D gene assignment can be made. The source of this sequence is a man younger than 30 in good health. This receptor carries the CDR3 CASSLAGALGYTF. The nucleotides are TGTGCCAGCAGCTTGGCCGGCGCCTTGGGGTACACCTTC.